This T cell receptor (beta chain) was sequenced during a study of cytomegalovirus exposure and HLA in healthy donors. With regard to this clone: Its antigen is as yet unknown.

CDR1 WSHSY and CDR2 SAAADI come from the germline V gene. The V gene lost 5 bases and the J gene lost 2 bases, with 9 bases spanning the gap. The CDR3 loop spans 13 amino acids. Data came from immunoSEQ multiplex PCR; TCRdb stores just in-frame clones and leaves some out. The sample records about 130,000 clones, 82% being singletons. The study's findings and limits: Specificity of a few CMV-associated chains for CMV antigens was verified in vitro. Investigators reported 164 TCR beta chains as tied to cytomegalovirus. Subsequent analysis of the roughly 120 validation repertoires found a tendency for first-cohort TCR clusters to co-occur. Cytomegalovirus status, reportedly, was diagnosed with high specificity and sensitivity by the classifier.

The chain combines TRBV10-2 with TRBJ1-1; tentatively, D is TRBD1 (5 bases). This TCR was sampled from a man younger than 40 in good health and CMV-seropositive. The sequenced sample consisted of PBMCs. CDR3 in DNA: TGCGCCAGCAGTTTACAGGAAAACACTGAAGCTTTCTTT. This codes for CASSLQENTEAFF.